A selection of T cell receptor beta chains follows, all from one sample in a study of T-cell memory formation after mild COVID-19. TCRdb redid the calling of the 5' RACE reads with MiXCR, one entry per CDR3 protein. The data contain fewer than 700,000 distinct CDR3 sequences, about a sixth of them singletons. Input material: PBMCs or a T cell subset sorted from them (not recorded which). These receptors were collected from an adult woman who had mild COVID-19 (a few samples of this study predate the infection). Cell type and time point are not known. CDR3s include the opening cysteine and the closing phenylalanine or tryptophan. A D gene is named only where the DNA matches it firmly. The size of a clone is reported for some rows only, either as once, few or many, or as a class for expanded clones.

J gene: TRBJ2-5; V gene: TRBV18; clone size: many; D gene: -; CDR3 DNA: TGTGCCAGCTCACCACCGTCGGTTGCACAGGCGGCCCAGTACTTC; CDR3 protein: CASSPPSVAQAAQYF
J gene: TRBJ1-1; V gene: TRBV20-1; clone size: -; D gene: -; CDR3 DNA: TGCAGTGCTAGAGATCAGGGGACGGGCACTGAAGCTTTCTTT; CDR3 protein: CSARDQGTGTEAFF
J gene: TRBJ2-1; V gene: TRBV20-1; clone size: few; D gene: TRBD2; CDR3 DNA: TGCAGTGCTAGAGCCCGGACTAGCGGACTCCCCCGCCAGGAGCAGTTCTTC; CDR3 protein: CSARARTSGLPRQEQFF
J gene: TRBJ2-5; V gene: TRBV6-5; clone size: -; D gene: TRBD1; CDR3 DNA: TGTGCCAGCAGTTTACAGGGGGTCCGAGAGACCCAGTACTTC; CDR3 protein: CASSLQGVRETQYF
J gene: TRBJ1-1; V gene: TRBV7-9; clone size: many; D gene: TRBD1; CDR3 DNA: TGTGCCAGCAGCCTGGGACAGGGGTGGACTGAAGCTTTCTTT; CDR3 protein: CASSLGQGWTEAFF
J gene: TRBJ1-1; V gene: TRBV27; clone size: few; D gene: -; CDR3 DNA: TGTGCCAGCAGTGGGGGCAGGGCTAATTTTGAAGCTTTCTTT; CDR3 protein: CASSGGRANFEAFF
J gene: TRBJ2-3; V gene: TRBV7-9; clone size: few; D gene: -; CDR3 DNA: TGTGCCAGCAGCTTAGGGTGGACAGATACGCAGTATTTT; CDR3 protein: CASSLGWTDTQYF
J gene: TRBJ2-1; V gene: TRBV18; clone size: -; D gene: TRBD1; CDR3 DNA: TGTGCCAGCTCACCACCAGGACAGGGGACTTTATACAATGAGCAGTTCTTC; CDR3 protein: CASSPPGQGTLYNEQFF
J gene: TRBJ1-1; V gene: TRBV7-2; clone size: few; D gene: -; CDR3 DNA: TGTGCCAGCAGCCGGGAGGAGACAGCCTACAAGTTCCCTGAAGCTTTCTTT; CDR3 protein: CASSREETAYKFPEAFF
J gene: TRBJ2-2; V gene: TRBV5-1; clone size: few; D gene: TRBD2; CDR3 DNA: TGCGCCAGCAGCGAAGATGGGAGGGACACCGGGGAGCTGTTTTTT; CDR3 protein: CASSEDGRDTGELFF
J gene: TRBJ2-1; V gene: TRBV30; clone size: few; D gene: TRBD2; CDR3 DNA: TGTGCCTCGCGGACTAGCGGCAATGAGCAGTTCTTC; CDR3 protein: CASRTSGNEQFF
J gene: TRBJ1-6; V gene: TRBV6-1; clone size: -; D gene: TRBD1; CDR3 DNA: TGTGCCAGCAGAGACAGGGTGTCACCCCTCCACTTT; CDR3 protein: CASRDRVSPLHF
J gene: TRBJ2-7; V gene: TRBV6-5; clone size: -; D gene: TRBD1; CDR3 DNA: TGTGCCAGCAGTAACAGGGGGCGATCCTACGAGCAGTACTTC; CDR3 protein: CASSNRGRSYEQYF
J gene: TRBJ2-7; V gene: TRBV5-1; clone size: -; D gene: TRBD2; CDR3 DNA: TGCGCCAGCAGCTCCGGACTAGGATTCTACGAGCAGTACTTC; CDR3 protein: CASSSGLGFYEQYF
J gene: TRBJ2-5; V gene: TRBV12-3/TRBV12-4; clone size: few; D gene: TRBD2; CDR3 DNA: TGTGCCAGCAGTTTTTTGACTAGCGGACAAGAGACCCAGTACTTC; CDR3 protein: CASSFLTSGQETQYF
J gene: TRBJ2-5; V gene: TRBV4-1; clone size: -; D gene: -; CDR3 DNA: TGCGCCGGCAGCCAAGATGGGCCGGGTATGGAGACCCAGTACTTC; CDR3 protein: CAGSQDGPGMETQYF
J gene: TRBJ2-7; V gene: TRBV20-1; clone size: -; D gene: -; CDR3 DNA: TGCAGTGCTAGAAGGGGGGCACCTTACGAGCAGTACTTC; CDR3 protein: CSARRGAPYEQYF
J gene: TRBJ2-7; V gene: TRBV20-1; clone size: -; D gene: -; CDR3 DNA: TGCAGTGCTAGTTCCAGGGATGTCACCTACGAGCAGTACTTC; CDR3 protein: CSASSRDVTYEQYF
J gene: TRBJ1-1; V gene: TRBV15; clone size: -; D gene: -; CDR3 DNA: TGTGCCACCAGCACGACCGGGGGAGTGAACACTGAAGCTTTCTTT; CDR3 protein: CATSTTGGVNTEAFF
J gene: TRBJ1-4; V gene: TRBV7-9; clone size: -; D gene: -; CDR3 DNA: TGTGCCAGCAGCTCTGGTTGGACGGGGAATGAAAAACTGTTTTTT; CDR3 protein: CASSSGWTGNEKLFF
J gene: TRBJ2-5; V gene: TRBV11-2; clone size: -; D gene: TRBD1; CDR3 DNA: TGTGCCAGCAGCTTATGGGACAGGGGTCAAGAGACCCAGTACTTC; CDR3 protein: CASSLWDRGQETQYF
J gene: TRBJ1-2; V gene: TRBV12-3/TRBV12-4; clone size: few; D gene: -; CDR3 DNA: TGTGCCAGCAGTTCCAGCGTGGGGTGGGGCTACACCTTC; CDR3 protein: CASSSSVGWGYTF
J gene: TRBJ2-7; V gene: TRBV7-2; clone size: -; D gene: TRBD2; CDR3 DNA: TGTGCCAGCATCTCCCAGCGGGGAGGCAACGAGCAGTACTTC; CDR3 protein: CASISQRGGNEQYF
J gene: TRBJ2-7; V gene: TRBV20-1; clone size: -; D gene: -; CDR3 DNA: TGCAGTGCTAAAGCTTCCCCTACAGGCTACGAGCAGTACTTC; CDR3 protein: CSAKASPTGYEQYF
J gene: TRBJ2-1; V gene: TRBV5-1; clone size: -; D gene: -; CDR3 DNA: TGCGCCAGCAGCTTGGCGGACAGAAATTACAATGAGCAGTTCTTC; CDR3 protein: CASSLADRNYNEQFF
J gene: TRBJ1-2; V gene: TRBV5-1; clone size: -; D gene: -; CDR3 DNA: TGCGCCAGCAGCTTGCAAGGGCAGGGCCATGGCTACACCTTC; CDR3 protein: CASSLQGQGHGYTF
J gene: TRBJ2-7; V gene: TRBV5-1; clone size: -; D gene: -; CDR3 DNA: TGCGCCAGCAGCTTCGAGGTCGCCTACGAGCAGTACTTC; CDR3 protein: CASSFEVAYEQYF
J gene: TRBJ2-7; V gene: TRBV4-3; clone size: few; D gene: TRBD1; CDR3 DNA: TGCGCCAGCAGCCAAGGTAGGGACAGCATCTACGAGCAGTACTTC; CDR3 protein: CASSQGRDSIYEQYF
J gene: TRBJ2-6; V gene: TRBV4-1; clone size: few; D gene: -; CDR3 DNA: TGCGCCAGCAGCCAAGTTTTAGGAGTTGGGGCCAACGTCCTGACTTTC; CDR3 protein: CASSQVLGVGANVLTF
J gene: TRBJ1-5; V gene: TRBV6-1; clone size: -; D gene: -; CDR3 DNA: TGTGCCAGCAGTTTGGACTGGAGCGATCAGCCCCAGCATTTT; CDR3 protein: CASSLDWSDQPQHF
J gene: TRBJ1-1; V gene: TRBV5-1; clone size: few; D gene: TRBD1; CDR3 DNA: TGCGCCAGCAGCTCCCAACCTCGGTCCGGGACAGTGAACACTGAAGCTTTCTTT; CDR3 protein: CASSSQPRSGTVNTEAFF
J gene: TRBJ2-5; V gene: TRBV6-5; clone size: -; D gene: -; CDR3 DNA: TGTGCCAGCATGGTACAGGGTTCGGAGACCCAGTACTTC; CDR3 protein: CASMVQGSETQYF
J gene: TRBJ2-3; V gene: TRBV20-1; clone size: few; D gene: TRBD2; CDR3 DNA: TGCAGTGCTACGCCGGAGGGACCACTAGCGGGAGAAGAAGATACGCAGTATTTT; CDR3 protein: CSATPEGPLAGEEDTQYF
J gene: TRBJ2-1; V gene: TRBV5-6; clone size: -; D gene: -; CDR3 DNA: TGTGCCAGCAGCTTGCCAGGGAGCGAGCAGTTCTTC; CDR3 protein: CASSLPGSEQFF
J gene: TRBJ1-4; V gene: TRBV7-9; clone size: -; D gene: TRBD1; CDR3 DNA: TGTGCCAGGAGAGGAGGACAGGACTACCCAACTAATGAAAAACTGTTTTTT; CDR3 protein: CARRGGQDYPTNEKLFF
J gene: TRBJ2-7; V gene: TRBV9; clone size: few; D gene: TRBD1; CDR3 DNA: TGTGCCAGCAGCGTCCGACAGGGGGGGTCAGAGCAGTACTTC; CDR3 protein: CASSVRQGGSEQYF
J gene: TRBJ2-2; V gene: TRBV7-6; clone size: few; D gene: -; CDR3 DNA: TGTGCCAGCAGCTTAACCCGAGCGCTCGGGAACGGGGAGCTGTTTTTT; CDR3 protein: CASSLTRALGNGELFF
J gene: TRBJ1-1; V gene: TRBV12-3/TRBV12-4; clone size: few; D gene: -; CDR3 DNA: TGTGCCAGCAGCCTGACGGTAGAAGCTTTCTTT; CDR3 protein: CASSLTVEAFF
J gene: TRBJ2-5; V gene: TRBV9; clone size: few; D gene: -; CDR3 DNA: TGTGCCAGCAGCGCTCCTTACCAAGAGACCCAGTACTTC; CDR3 protein: CASSAPYQETQYF
J gene: TRBJ2-7; V gene: TRBV5-1; clone size: few; D gene: -; CDR3 DNA: TGCGCCAGCAGCTTGGGGCAGGCCAGATACGAGCAGTACTTC; CDR3 protein: CASSLGQARYEQYF
J gene: TRBJ2-3; V gene: TRBV6-5; clone size: -; D gene: -; CDR3 DNA: TGTGCCACTGGGGCCCCCGGAGATACGCAGTATTTT; CDR3 protein: CATGAPGDTQYF
J gene: TRBJ2-1; V gene: TRBV11-2; clone size: -; D gene: TRBD2; CDR3 DNA: TGTGCCAGCAGCTTATATTTGCCTGGGACTAGCGGTAATGAGCAGTTCTTC; CDR3 protein: CASSLYLPGTSGNEQFF
J gene: TRBJ2-7; V gene: TRBV5-1; clone size: few; D gene: TRBD1; CDR3 DNA: TGCGCCAGCAGCACCGGACAGGGGGCCCTTACCTACGAGCAGTACTTC; CDR3 protein: CASSTGQGALTYEQYF
J gene: TRBJ2-7; V gene: TRBV28; clone size: few; D gene: -; CDR3 DNA: TGTGCCAGCGGGGCAGCCAGCTCCTACGAGCAGTACTTC; CDR3 protein: CASGAASSYEQYF
J gene: TRBJ2-1; V gene: TRBV5-1; clone size: -; D gene: TRBD2; CDR3 DNA: TGCGCCAGCAGCTTGAGTGGTAGCGGGACCCTCTTC; CDR3 protein: CASSLSGSGTLF
J gene: TRBJ2-1; V gene: TRBV6-5; clone size: -; D gene: TRBD1; CDR3 DNA: TGTGCCAGCAGTTATTCTCAGGTCGCAGGGGGCTTTGAGCAGTTCTTC; CDR3 protein: CASSYSQVAGGFEQFF
J gene: TRBJ2-3; V gene: TRBV7-3; clone size: -; D gene: -; CDR3 DNA: TGTGCCAGCAGCTTAGATCAGGGGAAGACAGATACGCAGTATTTT; CDR3 protein: CASSLDQGKTDTQYF